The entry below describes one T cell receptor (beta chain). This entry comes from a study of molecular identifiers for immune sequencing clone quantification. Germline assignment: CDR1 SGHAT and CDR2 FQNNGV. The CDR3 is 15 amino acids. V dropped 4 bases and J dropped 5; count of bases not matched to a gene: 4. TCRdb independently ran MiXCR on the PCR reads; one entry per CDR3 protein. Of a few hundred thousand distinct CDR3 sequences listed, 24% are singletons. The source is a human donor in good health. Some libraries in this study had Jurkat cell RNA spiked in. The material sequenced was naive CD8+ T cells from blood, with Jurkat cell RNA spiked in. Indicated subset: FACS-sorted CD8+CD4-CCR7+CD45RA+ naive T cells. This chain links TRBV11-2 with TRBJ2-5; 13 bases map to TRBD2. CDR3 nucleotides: TGTGCCAGCAGCTCACTAGCGGGGGGGCGGGAGACCCAGTACTTC. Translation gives CASSSLAGGRETQYF.